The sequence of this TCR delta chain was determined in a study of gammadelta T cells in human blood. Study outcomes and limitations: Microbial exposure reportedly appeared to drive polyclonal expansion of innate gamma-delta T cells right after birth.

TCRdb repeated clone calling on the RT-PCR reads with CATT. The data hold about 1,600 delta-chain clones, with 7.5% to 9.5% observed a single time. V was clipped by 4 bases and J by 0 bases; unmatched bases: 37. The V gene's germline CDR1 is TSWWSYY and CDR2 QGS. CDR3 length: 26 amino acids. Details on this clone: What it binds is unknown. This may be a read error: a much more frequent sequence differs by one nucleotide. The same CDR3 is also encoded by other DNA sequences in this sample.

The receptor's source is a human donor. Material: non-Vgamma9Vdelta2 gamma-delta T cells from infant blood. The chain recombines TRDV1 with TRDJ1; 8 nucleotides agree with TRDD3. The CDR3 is CALGGIRLFYVREWGIRMVDTDKLIF. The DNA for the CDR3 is TGTGCTCTTGGGGGAATTCGGCTTTTCTACGTACGGGAATGGGGGATTCGCATGGTCGACACCGATAAACTCATCTTT.